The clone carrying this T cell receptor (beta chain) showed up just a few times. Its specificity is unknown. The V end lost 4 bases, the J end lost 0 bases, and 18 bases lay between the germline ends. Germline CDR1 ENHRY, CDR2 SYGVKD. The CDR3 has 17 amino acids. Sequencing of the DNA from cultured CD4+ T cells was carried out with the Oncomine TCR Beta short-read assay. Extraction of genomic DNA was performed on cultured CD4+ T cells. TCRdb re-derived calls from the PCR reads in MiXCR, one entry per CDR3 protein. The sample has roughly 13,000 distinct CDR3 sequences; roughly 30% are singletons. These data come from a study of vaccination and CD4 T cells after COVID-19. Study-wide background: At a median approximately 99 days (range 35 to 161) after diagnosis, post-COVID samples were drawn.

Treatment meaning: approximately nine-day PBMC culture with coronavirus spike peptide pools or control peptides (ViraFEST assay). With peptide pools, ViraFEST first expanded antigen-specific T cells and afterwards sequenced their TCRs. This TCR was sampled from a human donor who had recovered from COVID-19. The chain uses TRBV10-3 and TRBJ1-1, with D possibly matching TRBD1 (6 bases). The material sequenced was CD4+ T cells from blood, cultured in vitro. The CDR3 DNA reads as TGTGCCATCAGTGGATGGGGGCAGGGAGTAATGAACACTGAAGCTTTCTTT. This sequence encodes CAISGWGQGVMNTEAFF.